This T cell receptor (beta chain) was captured in a study of cytomegalovirus exposure and HLA in healthy donors. Study information: Out of roughly 170 million T cells, an earlier analysis found more than 95 million unique TCR beta sequences in total. Whole-study results and caveats: It was reported in a later analysis that an Asian-associated ancestry cluster showed fewer N-insertions than the approximately 700-donor mean. Despite most TCR sequences being rare, some public TCRs occurred in many donors. The study designated some 180 TCR beta chains cytomegalovirus-associated.

About this clone: As yet, its antigen is unknown.

This CDR3 region has 16 residues. Trimming at V came to 6 bases and at J to 1 base, leaving 8 bases not matched to a gene. Germline values: CDR1 SNHLY, CDR2 FYNNEI. PCR amplification relied on 60 Vbeta primers (plus 13 Jbeta primers). Sequenced by immunoSEQ multiplex PCR; TCRdb stores in-frame clones only, minus some. This sample's table has around 190,000 clones. This sequence was found in a woman aged 25 to 39 in good health and CMV-seropositive. This sequence joins TRBV2 and TRBJ2-3; 9 bases fit TRBD1. The sample taken for sequencing was PBMCs. The CDR3 region has the DNA TGTGCCAGCAGAGAACAGGGGGCAAGAGGCACAGATACGCAGTATTTT. This codes for CASREQGARGTDTQYF.